Each of the 28 T cell receptor beta chains below was sequenced from the same sample in a study of blood T cell repertoires in COVID-19. The protocol was immunoSEQ multiplex PCR, while the TCRdb copy is restricted to in-frame clones and leaves out a portion. The sample holds 200,000 to 300,000 clones; around four fifths are singletons and the top ten take 3% to 4%. Input material: PBMCs or T cells enriched from blood (not recorded which). These receptors all stem from a middle-aged woman who had been exposed to COVID-19.

V and J are TRBV2 and TRBJ2-5; 9 bases fit TRBD1. There are 14 residues in the CDR3. Germline CDR1 SNHLY, CDR2 FYNNEI. With V trimmed by 6 bases and J by 4 bases, 6 bases remained unmatched. The CDR3: CASRPTGGIETQYF. The CDR3 DNA follows: TGTGCCAGCAGACCTACAGGGGGCATAGAGACCCAGTACTTC.

The chain is built from TRBV7-8 and TRBJ1-1; no clear D gene. Germline CDR1 is SGHVS and CDR2 is FQNEAQ. V lost 5 bases to trimming and J lost 1 base, with 11 bases between them. The CDR3 loop spans 14 amino acids. The CDR3 nucleotides read TGTGCCAGCAGCCGGGCCAGACAGAACACTGAAGCTTTCTTT. Amino acids: CASSRARQNTEAFF.

This clone was observed a handful of times. CDR3 in amino acids: CASSLKTGTGNEKLFF. CDR3 DNA sequence: TGCGCCAGCAGCCTTAAGACCGGGACAGGGAATGAAAAACTGTTTTTT. The chain carries TRBV5-1 and TRBJ1-4, with TRBD1 matching over 9 bases. Germline assignment: CDR1 SGHRS and CDR2 YFSETQ. The CDR3 spans 16 residues. Losses at the gene ends were 4 bases for V and 5 bases for J; bases not matched to a gene: 9. Looking up the rest from reference TRBV5-1 and TRBJ1-4 gives the full variable domain: KAGVTQTPRYLIKTRGQQVTLSCSPISGHRSVSWYQQTPGQGLQFLFEYFSETQRNKGNFPGRFSGRQFSNSRSEMNVSTLELGDSALYLCASSLKTGTGNEKLFFGSGTQLSVL.

The chain combines TRBV12-3 or TRBV12-4 with TRBJ2-7; D unclear. The germline V and J ends were trimmed by 8 bases and 2 bases, with 10 bases remaining between them. The CDR3 is 12 amino acids. The CDR3 nucleotides are TGTGCCAGCGCGAGCGAGACCTACGAGCAGTACTTC. Amino acids: CASASETYEQYF.

The chain couples TRBV6-8 to TRBJ1-6; TRBD1 aligns across 7 bases. Germline values: CDR1 MNHGY, CDR2 SAAAGT. Trimming cost V 5 bases and J 3 bases; bases outside gene matches: 4. CDR3 length: 15 amino acids. The CDR3 region has the DNA TGTGCCAGCAGTCTTCGACAGGGCTATAATTCACCCCTCCACTTT. This encodes CASSLRQGYNSPLHF.

The chain joins TRBV7-2 to TRBJ2-7; 14 nucleotides match TRBD2. V lost 4 bases to trimming and J lost 7 bases; unmatched junction nucleotides: 6. This CDR3 has 15 residues. Germline loops: CDR1 SGHTA, CDR2 FQGNSA. Here the CDR3 reads CASSWTSGGFGEQYF. The CDR3, as DNA: TGTGCCAGCAGCTGGACTAGCGGGGGGTTTGGGGAGCAGTACTTC. Full variable domain (outside the CDR3, taken from reference TRBV7-2 and TRBJ2-7): GAGVSQSPSNKVTEKGKDVELRCDPISGHTALYWYRQSLGQGLEFLIYFQGNSAPDKSGLPSDRFSAERTGGSVSTLTIQRTQQEDSAVYLCASSWTSGGFGEQYFGPGTRLTVT.

V gene TRBV4-1 combines with J gene TRBJ2-5, with D perhaps TRBD1 (5 bases). The CDR3 sequence is 13 residues long. Per the germline V gene, CDR1 is MGHRA and CDR2 is YSYEKL. Trimming cost V 3 bases and J 6 bases, with 11 bases left between them. The CDR3 sequence: CASSHDSVKTQYF. The CDR3 DNA follows: TGCGCCAGCAGCCATGACAGTGTCAAGACCCAGTACTTC.

The chain employs TRBV12-3 or TRBV12-4 and TRBJ2-2; D possibly corresponds to TRBD2 (7 bases). V lost 6 bases and J lost 9, with 11 bases in between. The CDR3 contains 12 residues. The CDR3 sequence is CASRGGAWELFF. CDR3 sequence (DNA): TGTGCCAGCAGAGGGGGGGCGTGGGAGCTGTTTTTT.

This clone was seen more than once but under ten times. This chain links TRBV19 with TRBJ1-4, with D possibly being TRBD1 (5 bases). There are 14 residues in the CDR3. V lost 6 bases and J lost 6, with 14 bases in between. Germline values: CDR1 LNHDA, CDR2 SQIVND (reference sequence). CDR3 DNA sequence: TGTGCCAGTAGGCGGGGCGGACCCCATGAAAAACTGTTTTTT. Encoded protein: CASRRGGPHEKLFF.

This rearrangement joins TRBV19 to TRBJ1-3; D uncertain. Trimming removed 7 bases at V and 4 bases at J, with 8 bases between. Germline CDR1 and CDR2: LNHDA and SQIVND (reference sequence). CDR3 length: 12 residues. The CDR3 coding sequence is TGTGCCAGTACCGTAGTCGGAAACACCATATATTTT. Amino acids: CASTVVGNTIYF. The full variable domain, with the rest looked up from reference TRBV19 and TRBJ1-3, is DGGITQSPKYLFRKEGQNVTLSCEQNLNHDAMYWYRQDPGQGLRLIYYSQIVNDFQKGDIAEGYSVSREKKESFPLTVTSAQKNPTAFYLCASTVVGNTIYFGEGSWLTVV.

With regard to this clone: The identical CDR3 is also encoded by other nucleotide sequences in the sample. This chain joins TRBV3-1 (or the pseudogene TRBV3-2) and TRBJ1-5, with D unresolved. The CDR3 sequence is 14 residues long. V was clipped by 0 bases and J by 4 bases, with 7 bases between them. Germline CDR1 reads LGHDT; CDR2 reads YNNKEL (reference sequence). The CDR3 DNA follows: TGTGCCAGCAGCCAAGATGGAGGAAATCAGCCCCAGCATTTT. This sequence encodes CASSQDGGNQPQHF.

V usage is TRBV9 and J usage is TRBJ1-2; a weak D match, TRBD1 (5 bases). The germline V gene has CDR1 SGDLS and CDR2 YYNGEE. The CDR3 length is 14 residues. Trimming pared 0 bases from V and 4 bases from J, leaving 10 bases between. CDR3 nucleotide sequence: TGTGCCAGCAGCGTAGATGGGGGGAGCTATGGCTACACCTTC. This encodes CASSVDGGSYGYTF.

This chain joins TRBV6-5 and TRBJ2-7; D not resolved. The CDR3 has 13 residues. V was shortened by 6 bases and J by 0 bases, with 9 bases between the two germline ends. Per germline, CDR1 MNHEY and CDR2 SVGAGI. The CDR3, as DNA: TGTGCCAGCAGGGGCATGAGCTCCTACGAGCAGTACTTC. This translates into CASRGMSSYEQYF.

The rearrangement uses TRBV5-1 and TRBJ2-5, with 7 nucleotides matching TRBD2. With V trimmed by 2 bases and J by 0 bases, 4 bases remained unmatched. Germline V gene data show CDR1 as SGHRS and CDR2 as YFSETQ. The CDR3 covers 15 residues. CDR3 sequence: CASSFWGGDQETQYF. CDR3 nucleotides: TGCGCCAGCAGCTTTTGGGGGGGGGACCAAGAGACCCAGTACTTC.

The chain has TRBV29-1 and TRBJ2-1; 8 nucleotides align to TRBD2. The CDR3 runs 15 residues. Trimming took 1 base from V and 10 from J; bases not matched to a gene: 12. Germline loops: CDR1 SQVTM, CDR2 ANQGSEA. The CDR3 loop reads CSVEGGGLVGSEQFF. As DNA, the CDR3 is TGCAGCGTTGAAGGCGGGGGACTAGTGGGGAGCGAGCAGTTCTTC.

The chain has TRBV7-2 and TRBJ2-2, with 7 bases identical to TRBD2. V lost 1 base and J lost 6; bases outside the gene matches: 5. Germline CDR1 and CDR2: SGHTA and FQGNSA. The CDR3 loop spans 15 amino acids. CDR3 loop: CASSLVSGRAGELFF. The DNA for the CDR3 is TGTGCCAGCAGCTTAGTCTCGGGGAGGGCCGGGGAGCTGTTTTTT.

The sample holds one count of this clone. The V and J genes are TRBV3-1 (or the pseudogene TRBV3-2) and TRBJ1-3; 7 bases map to TRBD1. CDR1 LGHDT and CDR2 YNNKEL come from the germline V gene (reference sequence). This CDR3 region has 14 residues. Trimming cost V 5 bases and J 6 bases; bases outside gene matches: 7. The CDR3 coding sequence is TGTGCCAGCAGCGGAGACAGGGCTACAAACACCATATATTTT. Translation: CASSGDRATNTIYF.

This clone was seen only once. The CDR3: CASSVAWDRAGNTIYF. DNA for the CDR3: TGTGCCAGCAGCGTAGCTTGGGACAGGGCTGGAAACACCATATATTTT. The chain carries TRBV9 and TRBJ1-3; 9 bases fit TRBD1. Germline CDR1 and CDR2: SGDLS and YYNGEE. The trim removed 0 bases at V and 2 bases at J, leaving 3 bases unmatched. The CDR3 spans 16 residues.

The CDR3 bases are TGTGCCAGCAGCCCCGGGCAGGGCGAGGGAAACACCATATATTTT. Protein product: CASSPGQGEGNTIYF. V usage is TRBV9 and J usage is TRBJ1-3, with D perhaps TRBD1 (5 bases). The germline V gene has CDR1 SGDLS and CDR2 YYNGEE. This CDR3 is built from 15 residues. V was pared by 4 bases and J by 4 bases, with 15 bases between.

The chain employs TRBV4-3 and TRBJ2-6, with a tentative D call TRBD2 (6 bases). Germline loops: CDR1 LGHNA, CDR2 YSLEER. The CDR3 length is 17 residues. The V and J ends lost 0 bases and 0 bases respectively, with 9 bases between them. The CDR3 DNA is TGCGCCAGCAGCCAAGATCGGGGAGGCTCTGGGGCCAACGTCCTGACTTTC. Translation: CASSQDRGGSGANVLTF.

This rearrangement joins TRBV5-4 to TRBJ1-4; 8 bases map to TRBD1. From germline, CDR1 is SGHNT and CDR2 YYREEE (reference sequence). The CDR3 is 13 residues long. The V segment lost 4 bases and the J segment 8 bases; nucleotides outside the gene matches: 4. The CDR3 loop is CASSGQGSEKLFF. As DNA, the CDR3 is TGTGCCAGCAGCGGACAGGGCAGCGAAAAACTGTTTTTT.

The chain employs TRBV19 and TRBJ2-1, with 7 bases lining up with TRBD2. The J segment lost 9 bases and the V segment lost 5 bases, leaving 19 bases of the junction unmatched. Germline V gives CDR1 LNHDA, CDR2 SQIVND (reference sequence). The CDR3 is 17 amino acids. The CDR3 protein is CASSPLEYAGAGVEQFF. In DNA form, the CDR3 reads TGTGCCAGTAGTCCCCTCGAATATGCGGGAGCCGGGGTTGAGCAGTTCTTC.

The chain recombines TRBV11-2 with TRBJ2-2; D gene uncertain. V was shortened by 1 base and J by 6 bases, with 3 bases between the two germline ends. CDR3 size: 12 residues. Germline V gene data show CDR1 as SGHAT and CDR2 as FQNNGV. Here the CDR3 reads CASSLVAGELFF. As DNA, the CDR3 is TGTGCCAGCAGCTTAGTAGCCGGGGAGCTGTTTTTT.

The chain is built from TRBV7-2 and TRBJ2-1, with D possibly being TRBD2 (6 bases). Trimming left V 5 bases short and J 4 bases short, with 12 bases between. CDR1 SGHTA and CDR2 FQGNSA come from the germline V gene. There are 14 residues in the CDR3. CDR3 coding DNA: TGTGCCAGCAGCCCCGACGGGAGATACAATGAGCAGTTCTTC. The encoded protein is CASSPDGRYNEQFF. Full variable domain (rest looked up from reference TRBV7-2 and TRBJ2-1): GAGVSQSPSNKVTEKGKDVELRCDPISGHTALYWYRQSLGQGLEFLIYFQGNSAPDKSGLPSDRFSAERTGGSVSTLTIQRTQQEDSAVYLCASSPDGRYNEQFFGPGTRLTVL.

The genes are TRBV6-6 and TRBJ1-5, with 7 nucleotides matching TRBD1. Looked up from germline, CDR1 is MNHNY and CDR2 is SVGAGI (reference sequence). The junction had 8 bases not matched to a gene; V was cut back by 6 bases and J by 9 bases. This CDR3 region has 13 residues. CDR3 residues: CASSWDSSGPQHF. CDR3 bases: TGTGCCAGCAGCTGGGACAGTAGCGGGCCCCAGCATTTT.

About this clone itself: One junction end does not reproduce the germline sequence, and a read error may be involved. The CDR3 spells CANSDEAFF. In nucleotides, the CDR3 is TGTGCCAACAGTGATGAGGCTTTCTTT. This chain links TRBV6-4 with TRBJ1-1; D call uncertain. The CDR3 is 9 residues long. From germline, CDR1 is MRHNA and CDR2 SNTAGT.

This chain links TRBV5-3 with TRBJ2-5; 11 nucleotides match TRBD2. TRBV5-3 is noted as an ORF with a role that remains uncertain. The CDR3 runs to 15 residues. The V gene end was trimmed by 1 base and the J gene end by 3 bases; junction bases not matched to a gene: 2. The CDR3 coding sequence is TGTGCCAGAAGCTTGACTAGCGGGGGCGAAGAGACCCAGTACTTC. Its protein product is CARSLTSGGEETQYF.

The rearrangement links TRBV5-1 to TRBJ2-7; TRBD1 aligns across 8 bases. V was clipped by 4 bases and J by 5 bases; unmatched bases: 14. This CDR3 comprises 16 residues. Germline values: CDR1 SGHRS, CDR2 YFSETQ. CDR3 sequence: CASSPFVGQGGDEQYF. CDR3 nucleotide sequence: TGCGCCAGCAGCCCTTTTGTTGGACAGGGCGGTGACGAGCAGTACTTC.